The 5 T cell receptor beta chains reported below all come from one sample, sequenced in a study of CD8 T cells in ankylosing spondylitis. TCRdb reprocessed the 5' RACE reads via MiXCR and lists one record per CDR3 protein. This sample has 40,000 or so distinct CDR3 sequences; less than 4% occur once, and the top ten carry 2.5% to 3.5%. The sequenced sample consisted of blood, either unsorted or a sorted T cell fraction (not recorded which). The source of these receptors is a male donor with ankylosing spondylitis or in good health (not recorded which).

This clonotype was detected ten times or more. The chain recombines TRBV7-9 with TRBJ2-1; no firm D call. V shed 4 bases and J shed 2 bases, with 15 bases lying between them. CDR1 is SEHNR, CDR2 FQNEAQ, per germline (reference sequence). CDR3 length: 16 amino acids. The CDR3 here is CASSSKRSRAYNEQFF. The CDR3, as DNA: TGTGCCAGCAGCTCCAAACGTAGCCGCGCCTACAATGAGCAGTTCTTC.

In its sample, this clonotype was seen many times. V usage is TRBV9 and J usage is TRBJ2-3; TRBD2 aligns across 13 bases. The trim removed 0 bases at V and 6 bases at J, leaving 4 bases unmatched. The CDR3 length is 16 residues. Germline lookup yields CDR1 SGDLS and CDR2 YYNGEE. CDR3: CASSVGTSGGDDTQYF. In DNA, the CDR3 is TGTGCCAGCAGCGTAGGGACTAGCGGGGGTGATGATACGCAGTATTTT.

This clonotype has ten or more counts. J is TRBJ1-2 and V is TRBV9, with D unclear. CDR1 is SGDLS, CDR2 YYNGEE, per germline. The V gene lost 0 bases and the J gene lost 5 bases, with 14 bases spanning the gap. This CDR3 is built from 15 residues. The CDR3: CASSVDPGSEYGYTF. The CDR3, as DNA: TGTGCCAGCAGCGTAGATCCGGGGTCCGAATATGGCTACACCTTC.

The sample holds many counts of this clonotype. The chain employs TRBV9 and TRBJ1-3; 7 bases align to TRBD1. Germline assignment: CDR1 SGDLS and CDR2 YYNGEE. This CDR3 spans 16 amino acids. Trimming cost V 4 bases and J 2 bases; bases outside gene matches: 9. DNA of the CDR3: TGTGCCAGCAGCCCAACCCCAGGGACAGCTGGAAACACCATATATTTT. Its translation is CASSPTPGTAGNTIYF.

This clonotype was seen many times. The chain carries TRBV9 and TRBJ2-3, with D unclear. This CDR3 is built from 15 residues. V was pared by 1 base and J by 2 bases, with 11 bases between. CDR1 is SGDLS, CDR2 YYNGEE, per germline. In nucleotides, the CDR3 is TGTGCCAGCAGCGTAAGCACAACCGACACAGATACGCAGTATTTT. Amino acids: CASSVSTTDTDTQYF.